This TCR beta chain is drawn from a study of cytomegalovirus exposure and HLA in healthy donors. The PCR had 60 Vbeta and 13 Jbeta primers. In the original processing: Counted up in a later analysis, unique TCR beta chains came to approximately 83 million, with around 9.9 million shared. Method: immunoSEQ multiplex PCR; TCRdb's copy keeps in-frame clones and lacks some. V and J calls and clone size are those listed in that table; D and trimming were worked out from the DNA. The sample carries about 120,000 clones, roughly 80% recorded once. This TCR was sampled from a woman aged 45-65 years in good health and CMV-seronegative. Material for sequencing was PBMCs.

DNA for the CDR3: TGCAGCGTTGTTTCAGCGGGCTACGAGCAGTACTTC. Residues: CSVVSAGYEQYF. The chain combines TRBV29-1 with TRBJ2-7, with TRBD2 as a possible D gene (6 bases). The CDR3 sequence is 12 residues long. Looked up from germline, CDR1 is SQVTM and CDR2 is ANQGSEA. Deletions cut 4 bases from V and 3 bases from J, with 10 bases between.